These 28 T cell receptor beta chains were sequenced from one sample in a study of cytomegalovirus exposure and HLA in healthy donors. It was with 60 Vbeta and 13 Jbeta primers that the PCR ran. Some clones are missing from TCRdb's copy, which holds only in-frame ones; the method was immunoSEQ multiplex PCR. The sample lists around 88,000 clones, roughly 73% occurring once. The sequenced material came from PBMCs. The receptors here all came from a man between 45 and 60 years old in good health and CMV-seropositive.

The CDR3 region is CASSGQINQPQHF. The DNA of the CDR3 is TGTGCCAGCAGCGGACAGATAAATCAGCCCCAGCATTTT. The chain couples TRBV9 to TRBJ1-5; TRBD1 is a possible D gene (5 bases). V was trimmed by 3 bases and J by 4 bases, leaving 8 bases between them. CDR3 size: 13 residues. Looked up from germline, CDR1 is SGDLS and CDR2 is YYNGEE.

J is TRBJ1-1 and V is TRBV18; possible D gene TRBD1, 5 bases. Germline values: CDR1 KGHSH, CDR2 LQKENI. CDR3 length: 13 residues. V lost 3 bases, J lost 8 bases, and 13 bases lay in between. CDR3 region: CASSPKPGGEAFF. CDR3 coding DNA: TGTGCCAGCTCACCGAAACCCGGGGGGGAAGCTTTCTTT. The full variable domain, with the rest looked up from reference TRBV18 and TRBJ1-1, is NAGVMQNPRHLVRRRGQEARLRCSPMKGHSHVYWYRQLPEEGLKFMVYLQKENIIDESGMPKERFSAEFPKEGPSILRIQQVVRGDSAAYFCASSPKPGGEAFFGQGTRLTVV.

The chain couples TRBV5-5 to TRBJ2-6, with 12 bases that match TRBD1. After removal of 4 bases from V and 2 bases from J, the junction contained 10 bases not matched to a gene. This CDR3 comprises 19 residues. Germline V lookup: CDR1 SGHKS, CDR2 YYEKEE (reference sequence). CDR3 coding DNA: TGTGCCAGCAGCAGGGACAGGGGGCGCGGAAACCCTGGGGCCAACGTCCTGACTTTC. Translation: CASSRDRGRGNPGANVLTF.

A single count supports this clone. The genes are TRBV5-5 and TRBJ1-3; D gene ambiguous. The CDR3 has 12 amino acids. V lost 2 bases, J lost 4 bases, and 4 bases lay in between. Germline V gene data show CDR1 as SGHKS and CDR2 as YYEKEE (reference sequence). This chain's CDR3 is CASSLEGNTIYF. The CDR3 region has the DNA TGTGCCAGCAGCTTAGAGGGAAACACCATATATTTT.

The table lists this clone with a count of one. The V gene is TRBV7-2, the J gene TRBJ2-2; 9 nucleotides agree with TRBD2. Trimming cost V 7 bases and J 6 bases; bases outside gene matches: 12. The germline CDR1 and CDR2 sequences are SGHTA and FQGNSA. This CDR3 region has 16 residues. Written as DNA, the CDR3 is TGTGCCAGCACCTCCCTAGCTAGCGGGGCGGCCGGGGAGCTGTTTTTT. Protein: CASTSLASGAAGELFF.

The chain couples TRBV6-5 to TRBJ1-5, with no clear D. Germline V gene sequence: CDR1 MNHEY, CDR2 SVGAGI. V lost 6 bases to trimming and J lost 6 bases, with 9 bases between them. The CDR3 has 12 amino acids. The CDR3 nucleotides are TGTGCCAGCAGCTCACCAGGTCAGCCCCAGCATTTT. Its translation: CASSSPGQPQHF.

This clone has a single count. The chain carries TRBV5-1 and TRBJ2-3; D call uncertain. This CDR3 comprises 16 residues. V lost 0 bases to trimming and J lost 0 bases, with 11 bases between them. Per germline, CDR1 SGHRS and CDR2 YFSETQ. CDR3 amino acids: CASSLGPGISTDTQYF. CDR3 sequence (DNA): TGCGCCAGCAGCTTGGGTCCAGGTATTAGCACAGATACGCAGTATTTT.

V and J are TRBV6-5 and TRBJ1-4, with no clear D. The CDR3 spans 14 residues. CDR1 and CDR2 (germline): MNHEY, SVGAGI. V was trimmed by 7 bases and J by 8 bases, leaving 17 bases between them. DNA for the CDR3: TGTGCCAGCAACCCTTTCGTGGGAGGGGAAAAACTGTTTTTT. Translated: CASNPFVGGEKLFF.

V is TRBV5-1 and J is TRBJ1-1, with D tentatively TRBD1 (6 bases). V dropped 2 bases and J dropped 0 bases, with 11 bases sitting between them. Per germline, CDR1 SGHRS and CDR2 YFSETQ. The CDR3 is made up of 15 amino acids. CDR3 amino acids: CASSFGQLMNTEAFF. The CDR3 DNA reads TGCGCCAGCAGCTTTGGACAGCTCATGAACACTGAAGCTTTCTTT.

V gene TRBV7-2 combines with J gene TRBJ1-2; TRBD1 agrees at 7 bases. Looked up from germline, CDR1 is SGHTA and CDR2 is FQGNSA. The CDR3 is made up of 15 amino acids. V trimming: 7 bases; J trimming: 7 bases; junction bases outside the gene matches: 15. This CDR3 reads CASNNRDSALGGYTF. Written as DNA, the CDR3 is TGTGCCAGCAACAACCGGGACAGTGCGTTGGGTGGCTACACCTTC.

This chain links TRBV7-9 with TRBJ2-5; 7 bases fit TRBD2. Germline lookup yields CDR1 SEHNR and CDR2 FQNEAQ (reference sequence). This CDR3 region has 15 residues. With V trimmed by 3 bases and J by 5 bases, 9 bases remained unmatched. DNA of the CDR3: TGTGCCAGCAGCTTCGGTCTAGCGGTCCAGGAGACCCAGTACTTC. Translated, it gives CASSFGLAVQETQYF.

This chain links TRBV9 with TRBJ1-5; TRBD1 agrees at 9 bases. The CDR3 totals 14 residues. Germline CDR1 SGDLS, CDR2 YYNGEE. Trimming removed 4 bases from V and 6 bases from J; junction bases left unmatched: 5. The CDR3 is CASSMTGGAQPQHF. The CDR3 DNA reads TGTGCCAGCAGCATGACAGGGGGTGCTCAGCCCCAGCATTTT.

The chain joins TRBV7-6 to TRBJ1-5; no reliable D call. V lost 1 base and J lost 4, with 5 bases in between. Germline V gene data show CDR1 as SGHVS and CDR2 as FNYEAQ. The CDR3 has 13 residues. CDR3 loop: CASSLERNQPQHF. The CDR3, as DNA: TGTGCCAGCAGCTTAGAACGGAATCAGCCCCAGCATTTT.

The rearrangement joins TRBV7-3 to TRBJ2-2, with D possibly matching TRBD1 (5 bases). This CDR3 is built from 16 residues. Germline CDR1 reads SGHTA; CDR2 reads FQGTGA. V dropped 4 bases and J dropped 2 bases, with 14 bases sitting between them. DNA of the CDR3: TGTGCCAGCAGCTACGACAGTAGGGCAAACACCGGGGAGCTGTTTTTT. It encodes CASSYDSRANTGELFF.

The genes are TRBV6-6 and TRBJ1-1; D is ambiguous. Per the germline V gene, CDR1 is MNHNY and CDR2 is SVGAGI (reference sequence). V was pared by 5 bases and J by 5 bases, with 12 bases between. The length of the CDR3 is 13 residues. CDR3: CASSPQARTEAFF. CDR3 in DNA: TGTGCCAGCAGTCCTCAGGCGCGAACTGAAGCTTTCTTT.

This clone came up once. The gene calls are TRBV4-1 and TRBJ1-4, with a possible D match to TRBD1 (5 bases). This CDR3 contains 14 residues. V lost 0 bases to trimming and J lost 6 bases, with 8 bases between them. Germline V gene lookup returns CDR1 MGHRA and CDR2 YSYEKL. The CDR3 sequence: CASSQDRVDEKLFF. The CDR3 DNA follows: TGCGCCAGCAGCCAAGACAGGGTAGATGAAAAACTGTTTTTT.

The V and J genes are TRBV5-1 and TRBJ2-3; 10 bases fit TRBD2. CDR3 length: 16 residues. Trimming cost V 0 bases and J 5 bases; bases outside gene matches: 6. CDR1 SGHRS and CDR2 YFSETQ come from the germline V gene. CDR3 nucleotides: TGCGCCAGCAGCTTGGCGCAGCGGGGGGGCCAAGATACGCAGTATTTT. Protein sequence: CASSLAQRGGQDTQYF.

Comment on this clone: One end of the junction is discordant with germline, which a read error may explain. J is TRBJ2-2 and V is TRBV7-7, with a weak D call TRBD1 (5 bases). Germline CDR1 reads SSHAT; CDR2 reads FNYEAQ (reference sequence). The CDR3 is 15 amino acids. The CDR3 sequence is CASSTTGTNTGELFF. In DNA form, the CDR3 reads TGTGCTAGCAGCACAACAGGAACGAACACCGGGGAGCTGTTTTTT.

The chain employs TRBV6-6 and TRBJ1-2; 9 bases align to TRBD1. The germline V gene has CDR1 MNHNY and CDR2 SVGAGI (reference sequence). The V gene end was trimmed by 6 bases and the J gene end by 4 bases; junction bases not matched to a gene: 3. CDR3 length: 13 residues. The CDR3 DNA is TGTGCCAGCAGATCGGGACAGGGCTATGGCTACACCTTC. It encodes CASRSGQGYGYTF.

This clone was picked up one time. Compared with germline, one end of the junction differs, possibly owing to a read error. The CDR3, as DNA: TGTGCCAGCAGTTACTCGGGGGCGAGTCAGCCCCAGAATTTT. Its protein product is CASSYSGASQPQNF. The V call is TRBV6-5, the J call TRBJ1-5, with D maybe TRBD1 (6 bases). This CDR3 is built from 14 residues. Germline V gives CDR1 MNHEY, CDR2 SVGAGI.

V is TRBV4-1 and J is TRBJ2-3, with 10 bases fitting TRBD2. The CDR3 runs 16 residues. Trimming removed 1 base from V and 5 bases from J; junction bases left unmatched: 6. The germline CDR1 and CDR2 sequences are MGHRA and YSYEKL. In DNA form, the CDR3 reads TGCGCCAGCAGCCAAGGAGCGGGGGGGCAGGTAGATACGCAGTATTTT. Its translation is CASSQGAGGQVDTQYF.

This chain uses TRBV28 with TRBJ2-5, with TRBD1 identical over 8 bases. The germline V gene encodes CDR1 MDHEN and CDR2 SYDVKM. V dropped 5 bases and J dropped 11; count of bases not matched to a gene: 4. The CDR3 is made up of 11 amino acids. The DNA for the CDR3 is TGTGCCAGCAGTATACAGGGGGAGCAGTACTTC. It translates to CASSIQGEQYF.

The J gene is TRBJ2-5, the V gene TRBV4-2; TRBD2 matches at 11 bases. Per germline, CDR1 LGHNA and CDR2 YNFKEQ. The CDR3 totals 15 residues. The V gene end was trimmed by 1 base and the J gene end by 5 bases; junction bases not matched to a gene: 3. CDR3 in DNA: TGTGCCAGCAGCCAAGGTAGCGGGGGGGCTGAGACCCAGTACTTC. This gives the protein CASSQGSGGAETQYF.

The CDR3 sequence is CASSYVYGGDYEQYF. The CDR3 coding sequence is TGTGCCAGCAGCTACGTCTACGGGGGGGACTACGAGCAGTACTTC. The chain joins TRBV11-3 to TRBJ2-7, with 8 bases matching TRBD2. From germline, CDR1 is SGHNT and CDR2 YENEEA. The CDR3 length is 15 residues. Losses at the gene ends were 4 bases for V and 3 bases for J; bases not matched to a gene: 8.

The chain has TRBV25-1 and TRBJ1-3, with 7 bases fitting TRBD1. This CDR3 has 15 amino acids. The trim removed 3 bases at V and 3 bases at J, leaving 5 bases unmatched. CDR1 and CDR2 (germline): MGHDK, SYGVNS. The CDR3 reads CASSDSGGIGNTIYF. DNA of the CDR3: TGTGCCAGCAGTGATTCAGGGGGAATTGGAAACACCATATATTTT.

DNA for the CDR3: TGTGCCAGCAGCTTAGGACTAGCGGGGGTTGTAGGAACAGATACGCAGTATTTT. Translated, it gives CASSLGLAGVVGTDTQYF. The chain recombines TRBV27 with TRBJ2-3, with TRBD2 matching 13 bases. The V segment lost 6 bases and the J segment 3 bases; nucleotides outside the gene matches: 12. Germline assignment: CDR1 MNHEY and CDR2 SMNVEV (reference sequence). The CDR3 consists of 18 residues.

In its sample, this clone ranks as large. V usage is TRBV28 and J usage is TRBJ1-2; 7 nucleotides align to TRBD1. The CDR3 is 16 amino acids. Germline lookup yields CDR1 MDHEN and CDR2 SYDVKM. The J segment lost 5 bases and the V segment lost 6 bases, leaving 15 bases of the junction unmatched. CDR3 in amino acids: CASSFSATGFRYGYTF. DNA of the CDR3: TGTGCCAGCAGCTTTTCGGCGACAGGGTTTCGGTATGGCTACACCTTC.

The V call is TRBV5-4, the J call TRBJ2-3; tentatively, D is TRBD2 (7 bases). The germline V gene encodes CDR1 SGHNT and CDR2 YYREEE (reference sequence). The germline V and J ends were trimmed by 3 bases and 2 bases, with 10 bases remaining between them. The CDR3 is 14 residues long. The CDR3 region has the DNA TGTGCCAGCAGCTCGGGGGGCTACACAGATACGCAGTATTTT. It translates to CASSSGGYTDTQYF.